This T cell receptor (beta chain) is drawn from a study of cytomegalovirus exposure and HLA in healthy donors. Study findings and constraints: In a later analysis, about 17,000 TCR beta sequences were associated with HLA alleles at 0.05 false discovery rate.

This clone was seen only a few times. The antigen is undetermined. The CDR3 totals 15 residues. Per the germline V gene, CDR1 is SGHKS and CDR2 is YYEKEE (reference sequence). Trimming stripped 4 bases from V and 4 bases from J, with 15 bases between. The PCR was carried out with 60 Vbeta primers and 13 Jbeta primers. Using immunoSEQ multiplex PCR, the repertoire was profiled, and TCRdb retains in-frame clones only, with some absent. The sample includes 100,000 to 150,000 clones, around 76% of them seen just once. The source of this sequence is a woman between 45 and 65 years old in good health and CMV-seronegative. The source material was PBMCs. V usage is TRBV5-5 and J usage is TRBJ1-5, with unresolved D. CDR3: CASSPQRSGNQPQHF. CDR3 in DNA: TGTGCCAGCAGCCCCCAGAGGTCGGGGAATCAGCCCCAGCATTTT.